This TCR beta chain was captured in a study of CD8 T cells in Susac syndrome. Study in general: Patients with Susac syndrome were therapy-naive, on corticosteroids, or on intravenous immunoglobulin alone at the time that blood was drawn.

Reverse transcription of about 0.45 to 1 ug RNA used random hexamers. The immunoSEQ assay covered 54 Vbeta and 13 Jbeta segments for CDR3. Via MiXCR, TCRdb re-called the immunoSEQ multiplex PCR reads, giving one row per CDR3 protein. The sample consists of under 95,000 distinct CDR3 sequences, more than 85% of them appearing once. General study results and limits: Peak Susac CD8+ clonal expansion occurred in TEMRA cells and active patients. Susac-specific public clones found in total CD8+ repertoires numbered 15 to 20, and those in CD8+ TEMRA repertoires numbered five.

V dropped 3 bases and J dropped 5; count of bases not matched to a gene: 10. This CDR3 spans 15 amino acids. Germline V gene sequence: CDR1 SGDLS, CDR2 YYNGEE. Regarding this clonotype: The target antigen is unknown.

The clonotype comes from a human donor with Susac syndrome. The rearrangement uses TRBV9 and TRBJ2-5; 7 bases match TRBD1. Material: CD8+ T cells from PBMCs. The CDR3 is CASSEDGQDGETQYF. The CDR3 bases are TGTGCCAGCAGCGAAGATGGACAGGACGGGGAGACCCAGTACTTC.